The 22 T cell receptor beta chains given below trace back to one sample, sequenced in a study of CD8 T cells in Susac syndrome. Random hexamers were used to reverse transcribe about 0.5 to 1 ug of RNA. TCRdb reprocessed the immunoSEQ multiplex PCR reads with MiXCR, giving one entry per CDR3 protein. The sample carries a few hundred thousand distinct CDR3 sequences, around nine tenths recorded once. Source material: CD8+ T cells from PBMCs. The receptors were gathered from a human donor with multiple sclerosis.

This chain links TRBV4-1 with TRBJ1-6, with 8 bases fitting TRBD1. The CDR3 extends over 15 amino acids. Looked up from germline, CDR1 is MGHRA and CDR2 is YSYEKL. With 3 bases clipped from V and 7 bases from J, the junction kept 5 bases outside the gene matches. CDR3 amino acids: CASSQVQGGNSPLHF. Here the CDR3 DNA reads TGCGCCAGCAGCCAGGTACAGGGGGGGAATTCACCCCTCCACTTT.

Points on this clonotype: One junction end disagrees with the germline gene, perhaps due to a read error. The V gene is TRBV7-9, the J gene TRBJ1-6; a weak D match, TRBD1 (5 bases). Germline CDR1 reads SEHNR; CDR2 reads FQNEAQ (reference sequence). The CDR3 extends over 16 amino acids. The CDR3 DNA is TGTGCCAGCGGCTTCAGGGAAAGCTCCTATAATTCACCCCTCCACTTT. As protein: CASGFRESSYNSPLHF.

The chain uses TRBV29-1 and TRBJ2-7; maybe TRBD1 (5 bases). The CDR3 has 12 residues. Germline V gives CDR1 SQVTM, CDR2 ANQGSEA. Trimming left V 4 bases short and J 2 bases short, with 9 bases between. Here the CDR3 reads CSVVAGPYEQYF. The CDR3 DNA reads as TGCAGCGTTGTCGCAGGGCCCTACGAGCAGTACTTC.

The chain combines TRBV6-5 with TRBJ1-5; D is perhaps TRBD1 (6 bases). The CDR3 loop spans 14 amino acids. Germline CDR1 is MNHEY and CDR2 is SVGAGI. V lost 6 bases, J lost 3 bases, and 12 bases lay in between. This chain's CDR3 is CASRPQGSNQPQHF. CDR3 nucleotide sequence: TGTGCCAGCAGACCCCAGGGGTCCAATCAGCCCCAGCATTTT.

This chain links TRBV27 with TRBJ2-2; no clear D. Trimming pared 5 bases from V and 4 bases from J, leaving 8 bases between. The CDR3 extends over 13 amino acids. Germline CDR1 reads MNHEY; CDR2 reads SMNVEV (reference sequence). The DNA of the CDR3 is TGTGCCAGCAGTACCCATTCCACCGGGGAGCTGTTTTTT. Encoded protein: CASSTHSTGELFF.

This chain joins TRBV14 and TRBJ2-5; the match to TRBD2 covers 9 bases. The CDR3 is made up of 15 amino acids. After removal of 2 bases from V and 5 bases from J, the junction contained 6 bases not matched to a gene. CDR1 and CDR2 (germline): SGHDN, FVKESK. CDR3 protein: CASSQWAGGLETQYF. DNA for the CDR3: TGTGCCAGCAGCCAATGGGCGGGGGGGCTGGAGACCCAGTACTTC.

The chain is built from TRBV19 and TRBJ1-5; D call uncertain. Germline-derived CDR1 and CDR2 are LNHDA and SQIVND (reference sequence). V gave up 3 bases and J gave up 4 bases, with 13 bases separating them. The CDR3 has 15 amino acids. CDR3: CASSIYGRGNQPQHF. The CDR3 coding sequence is TGTGCCAGTAGTATTTATGGCCGAGGGAATCAGCCCCAGCATTTT.

V usage is TRBV4-3 and J usage is TRBJ2-7, with D unresolved. This CDR3 has 15 amino acids. The germline V gene has CDR1 LGHNA and CDR2 YSLEER. With 4 bases removed from V and 1 base from J, the gap between germline ends came to 14 bases. Here the CDR3 reads CASSLNRAFSYEQYF. CDR3 DNA: TGCGCCAGCAGCCTTAACAGAGCCTTTTCCTACGAGCAGTACTTC.

This clonotype has a single count. The rearrangement uses TRBV7-9 and TRBJ2-2; 8 bases fit TRBD2. The CDR3 contains 16 residues. The V gene's germline CDR1 is SEHNR and CDR2 FQNEAQ (reference sequence). V shed 5 bases and J 4 bases; nucleotides not matched to a gene: 9. CDR3 region: CASSPIAGSRTGELFF. The CDR3 DNA is TGTGCCAGCAGCCCAATAGCGGGAAGTCGCACCGGGGAGCTGTTTTTT.

The genes are TRBV7-9 and TRBJ2-2, with 7 bases lining up with TRBD2. Trimming took 6 bases from V and 5 from J; bases not matched to a gene: 9. Looked up from germline, CDR1 is SEHNR and CDR2 is FQNEAQ (reference sequence). The CDR3 runs 15 residues. CDR3 residues: CASSAERGSTGELFF. The DNA for the CDR3 is TGTGCCAGCAGTGCGGAGCGGGGATCAACCGGGGAGCTGTTTTTT.

The CDR3 loop reads CASSQERDYRDTQYF. In DNA, the CDR3 is TGCGCCAGCAGCCAAGAGAGGGACTACCGAGATACGCAGTATTTT. The V call is TRBV4-3, the J call TRBJ2-3; 7 bases map to TRBD2. The length of the CDR3 is 15 residues. V lost 0 bases to trimming and J lost 5 bases; unmatched junction nucleotides: 5. Germline assignment: CDR1 LGHNA and CDR2 YSLEER.

The chain uses TRBV4-1 and TRBJ1-5; D remains unclear. V was clipped by 0 bases and J by 0 bases, with 18 bases between them. CDR3 length equals 19 residues. Germline CDR1 reads MGHRA; CDR2 reads YSYEKL. The CDR3 nucleotides are TGCGCCAGCAGCCAAGACACGGAACTGTTAGTAAATAGCAATCAGCCCCAGCATTTT. Protein product: CASSQDTELLVNSNQPQHF.

CDR3 sequence reads: CASSLPGLTAEQYF. CDR3 coding DNA: TGTGCCAGCAGCTTACCTGGACTGACCGCCGAGCAGTACTTC. The chain has TRBV7-9 and TRBJ2-7; maybe TRBD2 (5 bases). The CDR3 totals 14 residues. Germline CDR1 reads SEHNR; CDR2 reads FQNEAQ (reference sequence). V lost 2 bases and J 6 bases, leaving 14 bases between the germline ends.

The chain employs TRBV7-9 and TRBJ2-1, with 7 bases lining up with TRBD1. CDR3 length: 13 residues. Germline V gene sequence: CDR1 SEHNR, CDR2 FQNEAQ (reference sequence). V shed 4 bases, J shed 12 bases, and the junction held 9 bases outside the gene matches. In DNA, the CDR3 is TGTGCCAGCAGCTCCACAGGGGAAAGTGGGCAGTTCTTC. Its translation is CASSSTGESGQFF.

The V gene is TRBV7-9, the J gene TRBJ2-7; no definite D call. Trimming left V 2 bases short and J 1 base short, with 6 bases between. Germline V gene lookup returns CDR1 SEHNR and CDR2 FQNEAQ (reference sequence). The CDR3 runs to 13 residues. The CDR3: CASSLRMSYEQYF. CDR3 in DNA: TGTGCCAGCAGCTTACGGATGTCCTACGAGCAGTACTTC.

The chain links TRBV19 to TRBJ1-1, with 7 positions matching TRBD1. Per the germline V gene, CDR1 is LNHDA and CDR2 is SQIVND (reference sequence). The V and J ends lost 7 bases and 4 bases, in that order; junction bases with no gene match: 6. The CDR3 has 13 residues. CDR3 sequence (DNA): TGTGCCAGTACGAGGCAGGGGGGCACTGAAGCTTTCTTT. Translation gives CASTRQGGTEAFF.

This sequence joins TRBV20-1 and TRBJ2-7; D gene uncertain. With 1 base removed from V and 0 bases from J, the gap between germline ends came to 7 bases. The CDR3 runs to 13 residues. Germline CDR1 DFQATT, CDR2 SNEGSKA (reference sequence). The CDR3 DNA sequence: TGCAGTGCTAGAGGGCCACTCTCCTACGAGCAGTACTTC. This codes for CSARGPLSYEQYF.

The chain couples TRBV10-3 to TRBJ2-5; 9 nucleotides line up with TRBD2. CDR1 and CDR2 (germline): ENHRY, SYGVKD. The CDR3 contains 19 residues. The trim removed 4 bases at V and 2 bases at J, leaving 17 bases unmatched. CDR3 bases: TGTGCCATCAGTGGGTATGACAGTGGGACTAGCCGCGCTCAAGAGACCCAGTACTTC. This codes for CAISGYDSGTSRAQETQYF.

This rearrangement joins TRBV19 to TRBJ1-2; possible D gene TRBD1, 5 bases. CDR1 is LNHDA, CDR2 SQIVND, per germline (reference sequence). Trimming cost V 7 bases and J 7 bases, with 10 bases left between them. The CDR3 is made up of 11 amino acids. This CDR3 is CASTGGPGYTF. The CDR3 region has the DNA TGTGCCAGTACCGGGGGTCCTGGCTACACCTTC.

The chain couples TRBV11-2 to TRBJ1-2, with D unclear. Germline loops: CDR1 SGHAT, CDR2 FQNNGV. V gave up 5 bases and J gave up 5 bases, with 15 bases separating them. The CDR3 runs to 14 residues. This chain's CDR3 is CASSLDPRLYGYTF. CDR3 DNA: TGTGCCAGCAGCCTGGACCCTAGGCTTTATGGCTACACCTTC.

The chain is built from TRBV3-1 and TRBJ2-1; 8 bases line up with TRBD2. CDR1 and CDR2 (germline): LGHDT, YNNKEL (reference sequence). This CDR3 spans 17 amino acids. With V trimmed by 0 bases and J by 2 bases, 6 bases remained unmatched. CDR3 in DNA: TGTGCCAGCAGCCAAGATTGGCGGGAGGATACCTACAATGAGCAGTTCTTC. This encodes CASSQDWREDTYNEQFF.

The chain links TRBV7-9 to TRBJ2-3, with TRBD2 as a possible D gene (6 bases). Trimming pared 0 bases from V and 1 base from J, leaving 8 bases between. The CDR3 totals 15 residues. Germline CDR1 and CDR2: SEHNR and FQNEAQ (reference sequence). The CDR3 protein is CASSLAAGRTDTQYF. For the CDR3, the DNA is TGTGCCAGCAGCTTAGCAGCGGGTCGCACAGATACGCAGTATTTT.